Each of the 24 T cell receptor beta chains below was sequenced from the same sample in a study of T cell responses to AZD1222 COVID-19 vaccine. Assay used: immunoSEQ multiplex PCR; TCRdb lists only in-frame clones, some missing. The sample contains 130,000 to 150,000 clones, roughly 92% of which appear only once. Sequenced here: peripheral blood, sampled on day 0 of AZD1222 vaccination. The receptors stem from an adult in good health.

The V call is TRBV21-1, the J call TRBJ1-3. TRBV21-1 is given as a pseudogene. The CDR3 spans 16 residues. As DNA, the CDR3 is TGTGCCAGCAGCAAAGACTGCTACCACTCTGGAAACACCATATATTTT. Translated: CASSKDCYHSGNTIYF.

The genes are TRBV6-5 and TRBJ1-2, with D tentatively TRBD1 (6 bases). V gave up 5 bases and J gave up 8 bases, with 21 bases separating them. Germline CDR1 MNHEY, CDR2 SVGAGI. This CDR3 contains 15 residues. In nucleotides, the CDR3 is TGTGCCAGCAGTCCCTCGGGACACTCCCTCGGGGGCTACACCTTC. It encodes CASSPSGHSLGGYTF.

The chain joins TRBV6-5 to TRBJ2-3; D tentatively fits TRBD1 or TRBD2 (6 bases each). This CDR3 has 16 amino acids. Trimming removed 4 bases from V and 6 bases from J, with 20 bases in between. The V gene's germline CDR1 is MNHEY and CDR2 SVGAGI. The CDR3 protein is CASSWGLRDDVDTQYF. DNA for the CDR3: TGTGCCAGCAGTTGGGGGCTGCGGGATGACGTCGATACGCAGTATTTT.

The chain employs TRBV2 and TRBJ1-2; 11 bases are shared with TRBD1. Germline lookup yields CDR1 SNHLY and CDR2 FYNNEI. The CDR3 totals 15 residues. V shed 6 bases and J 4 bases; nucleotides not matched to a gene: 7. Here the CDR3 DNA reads TGTGCCAGCAGATTCCGGGACAGGGGGATCTATGGCTACACCTTC. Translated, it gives CASRFRDRGIYGYTF.

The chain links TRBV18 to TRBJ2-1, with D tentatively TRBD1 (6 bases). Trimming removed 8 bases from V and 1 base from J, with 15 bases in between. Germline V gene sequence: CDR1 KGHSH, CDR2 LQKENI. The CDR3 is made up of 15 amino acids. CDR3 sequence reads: CASLGARVSYNEQFF. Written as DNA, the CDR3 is TGTGCCAGCCTGGGGGCCAGGGTGTCCTACAATGAGCAGTTCTTC.

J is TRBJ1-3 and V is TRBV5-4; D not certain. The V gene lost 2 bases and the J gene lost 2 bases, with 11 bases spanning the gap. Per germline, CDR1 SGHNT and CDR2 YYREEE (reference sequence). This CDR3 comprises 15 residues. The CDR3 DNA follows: TGTGCCAGCAGCTTAAAGTCCGCCACTGGAAACACCATATATTTT. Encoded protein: CASSLKSATGNTIYF.

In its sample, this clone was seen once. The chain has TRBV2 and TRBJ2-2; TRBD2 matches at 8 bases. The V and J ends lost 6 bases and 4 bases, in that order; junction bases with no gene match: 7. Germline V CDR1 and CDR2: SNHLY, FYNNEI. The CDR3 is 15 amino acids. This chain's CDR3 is CASRRLAGRTGELFF. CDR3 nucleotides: TGTGCCAGCAGGAGGCTAGCGGGCCGCACCGGGGAGCTGTTTTTT.

CDR3 in amino acids: CATSREKGPYEQYF. For the CDR3, the DNA is TGTGCCACCAGCAGAGAAAAGGGGCCCTACGAGCAGTACTTC. This chain uses TRBV15 with TRBJ2-7; TRBD1 is a possible D gene (5 bases). Trimming stripped 0 bases from V and 2 bases from J, with 8 bases between. Looked up from germline, CDR1 is LNHNV and CDR2 is YYDKDF (reference sequence). The CDR3 totals 14 residues.

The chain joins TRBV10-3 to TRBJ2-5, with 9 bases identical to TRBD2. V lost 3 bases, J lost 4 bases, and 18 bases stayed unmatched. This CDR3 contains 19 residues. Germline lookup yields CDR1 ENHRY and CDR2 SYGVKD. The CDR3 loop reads CAISDFMENVAGEAETQYF. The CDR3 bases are TGTGCCATCAGTGATTTCATGGAGAACGTAGCGGGAGAAGCAGAGACCCAGTACTTC.

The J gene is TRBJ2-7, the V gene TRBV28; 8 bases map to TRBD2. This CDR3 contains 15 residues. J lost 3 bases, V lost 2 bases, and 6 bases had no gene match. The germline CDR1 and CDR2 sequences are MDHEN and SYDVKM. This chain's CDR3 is CASSLLLAGGYEQYF. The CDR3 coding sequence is TGTGCCAGCAGTTTACTCCTAGCGGGTGGCTACGAGCAGTACTTC.

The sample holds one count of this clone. CDR3 amino acids: CAWSVSGRNTIYF. CDR3 nucleotide sequence: TGTGCCTGGAGTGTATCCGGTAGGAACACCATATATTTT. The chain employs TRBV30 and TRBJ1-3; no clear D. Trimming pared 0 bases from V and 7 bases from J, leaving 10 bases between. Germline V lookup: CDR1 GTSNPN, CDR2 SVGIG (reference sequence). The CDR3 runs 13 residues.

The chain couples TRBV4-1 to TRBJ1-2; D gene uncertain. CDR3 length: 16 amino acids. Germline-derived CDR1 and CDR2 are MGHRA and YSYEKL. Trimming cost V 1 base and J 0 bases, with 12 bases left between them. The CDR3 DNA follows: TGCGCCAGCAGCCAAGGGGCAGGATTTTCTAACTATGGCTACACCTTC. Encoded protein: CASSQGAGFSNYGYTF.

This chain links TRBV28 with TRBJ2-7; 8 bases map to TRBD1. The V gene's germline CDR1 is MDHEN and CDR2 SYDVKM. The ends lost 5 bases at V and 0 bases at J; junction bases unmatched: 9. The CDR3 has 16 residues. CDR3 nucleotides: TGTGCCAGCAGTGCCACCCACAGGGGGGACTCCTACGAGCAGTACTTC. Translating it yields CASSATHRGDSYEQYF.

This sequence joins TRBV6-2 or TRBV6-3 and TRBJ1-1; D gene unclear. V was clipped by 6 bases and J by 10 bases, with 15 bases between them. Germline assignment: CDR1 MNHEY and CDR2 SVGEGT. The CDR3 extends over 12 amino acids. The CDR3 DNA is TGTGCCAGCAGCCCCGTGGGTTCTGGAGCTTTCTTT. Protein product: CASSPVGSGAFF.

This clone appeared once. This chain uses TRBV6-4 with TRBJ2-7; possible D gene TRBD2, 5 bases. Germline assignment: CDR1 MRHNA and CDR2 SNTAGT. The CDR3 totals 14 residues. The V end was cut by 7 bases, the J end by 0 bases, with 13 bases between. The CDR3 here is CASKGDGSSYEQYF. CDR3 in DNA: TGTGCCAGCAAGGGAGACGGAAGCTCCTACGAGCAGTACTTC.

Here the CDR3 reads CATARGGGAGTEAFF. CDR3 DNA: TGTGCCACGGCCAGAGGGGGCGGTGCGGGCACTGAAGCTTTCTTT. The chain joins TRBV15 to TRBJ1-1; TRBD1 matches at 7 bases. The CDR3 covers 15 residues. The V gene's germline CDR1 is LNHNV and CDR2 YYDKDF (reference sequence). V was pared by 9 bases and J by 4 bases, with 14 bases of the junction left unmatched.

The CDR3, as DNA: TGTGCCAGCAGTTCGGGGGGCGATCAGCCCCAGCATTTT. Translating it yields CASSSGGDQPQHF. This chain connects TRBV28 to TRBJ1-5; possible D gene TRBD1, 6 bases. Germline V gene data show CDR1 as MDHEN and CDR2 as SYDVKM. Deletions cut 4 bases from V and 5 bases from J, with 9 bases between. This CDR3 has 13 amino acids.

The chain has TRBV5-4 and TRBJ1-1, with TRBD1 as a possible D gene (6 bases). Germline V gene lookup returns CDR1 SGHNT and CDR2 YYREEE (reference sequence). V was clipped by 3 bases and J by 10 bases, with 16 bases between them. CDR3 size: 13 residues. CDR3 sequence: CASSSTRGSGAFF. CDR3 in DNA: TGTGCCAGCAGCTCGACGAGGGGGTCGGGAGCTTTCTTT.

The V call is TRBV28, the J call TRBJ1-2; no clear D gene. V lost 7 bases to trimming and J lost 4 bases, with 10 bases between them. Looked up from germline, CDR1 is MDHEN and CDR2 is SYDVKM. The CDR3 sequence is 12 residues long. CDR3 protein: CASMGNAYGYTF. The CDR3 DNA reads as TGTGCCAGCATGGGGAACGCCTATGGCTACACCTTC.

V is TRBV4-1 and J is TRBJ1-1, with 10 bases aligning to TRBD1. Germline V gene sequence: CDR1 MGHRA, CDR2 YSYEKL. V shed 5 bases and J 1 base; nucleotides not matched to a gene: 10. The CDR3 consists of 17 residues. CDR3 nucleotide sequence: TGCGCCAGCAGCGGGAGTTTGGGACAGGGGACGAACACTGAAGCTTTCTTT. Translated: CASSGSLGQGTNTEAFF.

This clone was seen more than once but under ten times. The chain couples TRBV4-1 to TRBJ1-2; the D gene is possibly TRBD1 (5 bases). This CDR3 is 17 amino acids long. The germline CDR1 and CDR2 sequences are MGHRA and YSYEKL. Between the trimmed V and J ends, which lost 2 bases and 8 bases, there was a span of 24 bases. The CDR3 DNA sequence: TGCGCCAGCAGCCAACCCGGGACCGTGCGAGGGCGGCAGGGCTACACCTTC. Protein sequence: CASSQPGTVRGRQGYTF.

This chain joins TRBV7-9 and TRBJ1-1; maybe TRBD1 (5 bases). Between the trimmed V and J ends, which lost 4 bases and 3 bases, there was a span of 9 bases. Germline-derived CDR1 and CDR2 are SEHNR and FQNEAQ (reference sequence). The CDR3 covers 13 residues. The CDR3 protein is CASSSQGDTEAFF. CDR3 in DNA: TGTGCCAGCAGCTCCCAGGGTGACACTGAAGCTTTCTTT.

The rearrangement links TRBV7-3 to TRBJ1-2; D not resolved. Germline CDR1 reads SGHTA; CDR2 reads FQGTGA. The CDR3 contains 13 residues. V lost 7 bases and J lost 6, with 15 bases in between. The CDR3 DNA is TGTGCCAGCACCGATCTCCCCTCGAATGGCTACACCTTC. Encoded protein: CASTDLPSNGYTF.

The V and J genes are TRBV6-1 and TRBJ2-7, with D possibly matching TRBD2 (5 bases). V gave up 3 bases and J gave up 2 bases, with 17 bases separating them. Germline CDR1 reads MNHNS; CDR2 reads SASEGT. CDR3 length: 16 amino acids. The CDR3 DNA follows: TGTGCCAGCAGTGACATTTTTGGGGTGGAGGCCTACGAGCAGTACTTC. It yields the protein CASSDIFGVEAYEQYF.